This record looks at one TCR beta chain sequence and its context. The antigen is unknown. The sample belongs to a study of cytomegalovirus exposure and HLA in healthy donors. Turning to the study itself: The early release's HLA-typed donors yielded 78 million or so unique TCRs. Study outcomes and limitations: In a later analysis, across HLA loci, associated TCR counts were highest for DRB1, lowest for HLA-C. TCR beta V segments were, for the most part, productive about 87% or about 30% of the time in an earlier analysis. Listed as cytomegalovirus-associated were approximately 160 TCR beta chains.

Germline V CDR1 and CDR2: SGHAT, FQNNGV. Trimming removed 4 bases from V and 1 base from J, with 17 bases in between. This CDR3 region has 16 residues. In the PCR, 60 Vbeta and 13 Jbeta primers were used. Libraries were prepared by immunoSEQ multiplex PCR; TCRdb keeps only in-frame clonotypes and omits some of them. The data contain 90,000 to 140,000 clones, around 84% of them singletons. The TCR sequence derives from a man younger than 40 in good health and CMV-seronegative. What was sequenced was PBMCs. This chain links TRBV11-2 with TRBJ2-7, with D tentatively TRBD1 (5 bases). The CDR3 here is CASSSSDGQISYEQYF. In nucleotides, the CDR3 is TGTGCCAGCAGCTCCTCCGACGGACAAATTTCCTACGAGCAGTACTTC.